This record covers a single T cell receptor beta chain. The antigen it binds to is not known. The record has no base qualities; no much larger clone is one base away. The sample originates from a study of T cell responses to AZD1222 COVID-19 vaccine (dated by TCRdb to about 2021). General notes on the study: AZD1222 recipients with second doses at about 4 weeks or about 12 weeks were pooled, because spike-specific TCR depth and breadth did not differ between schedules. A total of just over 230 trial participants underwent TCR sequencing, of whom about 210 had received two doses of AZD1222 and 26 had received two doses of the MenACWY control vaccine. Trial participants were enrolled by age into subgroups of 18-55, 56-69 and 70-plus years, and roughly 160, 29 and 62 TCR-sequenced participants, respectively, were included in these subgroups.

Via the germline V gene, CDR1 is MNHEY and CDR2 SVGAGI. From cysteine to phenylalanine, the CDR3 is 13 amino acids long. CDR3 DNA is the only sequence kept; it has 39 bases, read in frame from the first base. Trimming accounts for 7 bases at V and 5 bases at J, while the number of junction bases matched to no gene is 7. The time point label corresponds to: baseline before first vaccination. Samples from vaccinated people were obtained from the UK trials COV001 and COV002, which included a single-blind randomized controlled phase 2/3 trial of AZD1222 (ChAdOx1 nCoV-19) in healthy adults. Trial participant PBMC samples were collected at day 0 and day 28 after the second dose for TCRbeta chain sequencing. What the work shows at the level of the full study, not this receptor alone: Conclusions about previously exposed vaccinees were limited because only six AZD1222 recipients were SARS-CoV-2 seropositive at baseline. Participants were mostly white British, with more females than males. The authors suggested clonal diversity may have been underestimated. Because no day 14 peak-response samples were available, repertoires were characterized only after the peak T cell response. Spike-specific TCR breadth and depth rose significantly after two AZD1222 doses compared with day 0 and with MenACWY recipients. The vaccine-associated CD4 TCRs covered the entire spike protein, and the dominant responses fell in regions 160-218 and 743-854. In the small 56-69-year group, the increase in depth fell short of significance, most likely because of low power. Reportedly, almost half of the unique spike-specific TCRs recognized epitopes lying outside the regions that are mutated in the B.1.351 and B.1.1.7 variants.

The CDR3 regions of human TCRbeta chains were subjected to immunosequencing. Under the source paper's analysis protocol: Repertoire TCRs were matched against a reference library of SARS-CoV-2-specific TCRs generated with the MIRA antigen-specificity platform. Breadth was defined as the fraction of unique TCRs that were SARS-CoV-2-associated, and depth was defined as the fraction of total T cells that were SARS-CoV-2-associated. Using the MIRA data, each spike-specific TCR was mapped to the spike region that the TCR reacts to and placed in a CD4 or CD8 class. Log10-transformed breadth and depth values were compared by one-way ANOVA with Sidak's multiple comparisons tests. In its TCRdb copy, this immuneACCESS table keeps in-frame sequences only and misses some clones. Where compared with another copy, unresolved V genes explain less than half of these, and the others have no known cause. The V and J calls and the clone size are those of that table, but D and trimming were determined from the DNA. This sample gives 90,000 to 110,000 clones in total; approximately 91% of them show up just once. 6.5% to 9.5% of the sample belongs to the ten largest clones.

This specimen was peripheral blood, taken on day 0 of AZD1222 vaccination. This receptor was obtained from an adult in good health. The V and J genes are TRBV6-5 and TRBJ1-2, with 7 bases matching TRBD1. This receptor has the CDR3 CASTRGTAYGYTF. The nucleotide sequence reads TGTGCCAGCACCAGAGGGACAGCATATGGCTACACCTTC.